The subject of this entry is one TCR beta chain. The antigen is unknown. These data belong to a study of cytomegalovirus exposure and HLA in healthy donors. CDR1 is SGHRS, CDR2 YFSETQ, per germline. Trimming pared 7 bases from V and 1 base from J, leaving 14 bases between. CDR3 length equals 15 residues. Study-level results: A later analysis found most CMV-associated TCR beta chains apparently HLA-restricted. Among the most significant clusters, several appeared linked to common viral pathogens in a later analysis. When presence/absence was analysed, sequencing depth was taken to be roughly uniform across donors.

Nominally healthy donors were sampled, though unrecorded immune exposures were likely. The PCR made use of 60 Vbeta and 13 Jbeta primers. The assay was immunoSEQ multiplex PCR, and TCRdb's table has in-frame clones only and misses some. The sample holds 130,000 or so clones, almost 85% seen once. The receptor was isolated from a young woman in good health and CMV-seronegative. Sequenced input: PBMCs. The genes are TRBV5-1 and TRBJ2-2, with D possibly matching TRBD2 (6 bases). CDR3 sequence (DNA): TGCGCCAGCGGATCCAGAGCGGGGAACACCGGGGAGCTGTTTTTT. Its translation is CASGSRAGNTGELFF.